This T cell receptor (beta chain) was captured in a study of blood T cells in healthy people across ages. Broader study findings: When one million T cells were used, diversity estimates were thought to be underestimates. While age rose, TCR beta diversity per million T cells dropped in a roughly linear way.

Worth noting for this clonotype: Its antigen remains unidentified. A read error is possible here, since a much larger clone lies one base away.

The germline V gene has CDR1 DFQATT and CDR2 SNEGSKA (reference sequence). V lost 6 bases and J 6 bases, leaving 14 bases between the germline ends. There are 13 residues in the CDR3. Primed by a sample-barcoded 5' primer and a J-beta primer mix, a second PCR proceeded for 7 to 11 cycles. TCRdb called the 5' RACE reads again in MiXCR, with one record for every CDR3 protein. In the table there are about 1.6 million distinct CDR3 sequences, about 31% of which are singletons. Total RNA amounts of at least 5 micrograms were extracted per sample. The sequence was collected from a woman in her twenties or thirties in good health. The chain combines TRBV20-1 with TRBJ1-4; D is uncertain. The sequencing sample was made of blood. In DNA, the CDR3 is TGCAGTGCCTTCGAGGGAGGTTATGAAAAACTGTTTTTT. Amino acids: CSAFEGGYEKLFF.